This TCR beta chain appears in the sequencing data of a study of T-cell reconstitution after alpha-beta-depleted transplantation in children. General study results and limits: Newly produced T cells mostly provided counts and TCRbeta diversity after one year, as hyperexpanded clones declined.

V lost 3 bases, J lost 4 bases, and 17 bases lay in between. The germline V gene has CDR1 SGHVS and CDR2 FNYEAQ. This CDR3 is 16 amino acids long. Unique molecular identifiers were used to barcode this TCRbeta library. MiXCR, applied by TCRdb to the PCR reads, yields one record per CDR3 protein. The data contain 250,000 to 300,000 distinct CDR3 sequences, approximately 7.3% of them singletons. This clonotype was observed many times. The antigen is undetermined. The chain uses TRBV7-6 and TRBJ2-3, with D perhaps matching TRBD1 (6 bases). The TCR sequence derives from a female patient between 2 and 15 years old who had a stem cell transplant for Fanconi anemia, so the T cells may come from the graft donor. The source was peripheral blood, collected 360 days after TCRalphabeta/CD19-depleted stem cell transplant. The CDR3 DNA follows: TGTGCCAGCAGCTTCTTCGAGGACAGCCCTCCAGATACGCAGTATTTT. Its protein product is CASSFFEDSPPDTQYF.